These 25 T cell receptor beta chains were all obtained from the same sample, sequenced in a study of shared clonotypes between healthy human individuals. Naive CD8 isolation took CD45RO-negative cells positively selected for CCR7 and excluded terminally differentiated effector memory CD45RA+ cells. Some clones are missing from TCRdb's copy, which holds only in-frame ones; the method was immunoSEQ multiplex PCR. The table has 2 million or so clones, over 85% seen once. The sample comprised naive CD8+ T cells sorted from blood. These receptors were obtained from a man aged 18-30 years in good health.

CDR3 DNA sequence: TGTGCCAGCAGCTTAATCCTGGACAGGGTCGAGCAGTACTTC. It yields the protein CASSLILDRVEQYF. The chain links TRBV7-2 to TRBJ2-7, with 8 bases lining up with TRBD1. With 2 bases clipped from V and 6 bases from J, the junction kept 6 bases outside the gene matches. The CDR3 is made up of 14 amino acids. Germline V gives CDR1 SGHTA, CDR2 FQGNSA.

The V and J genes are TRBV11-2 and TRBJ2-7, with D perhaps being TRBD1 or TRBD2 (5 bases each). Trimming cost V 3 bases and J 2 bases, with 11 bases left between them. The V gene's germline CDR1 is SGHAT and CDR2 FQNNGV. CDR3 length: 14 amino acids. CDR3 protein: CASSFSQGAYEQYF. CDR3 in DNA: TGTGCCAGCAGCTTCTCGCAGGGAGCCTACGAGCAGTACTTC. Looking up the rest from reference TRBV11-2 and TRBJ2-7 gives the full variable domain: EAGVAQSPRYKIIEKRQSVAFWCNPISGHATLYWYQQILGQGPKLLIQFQNNGVVDDSQLPKDRFSAERLKGVDSTLKIQPAKLEDSAVYLCASSFSQGAYEQYFGPGTRLTVT.

The chain couples TRBV11-3 to TRBJ2-7; D call uncertain. V was pared by 3 bases and J by 2 bases, with 8 bases between. The CDR3 runs 13 residues. Per germline, CDR1 SGHNT and CDR2 YENEEA. The DNA for the CDR3 is TGTGCCAGCAGCTTTGGTAAGACCTACGAGCAGTACTTC. It translates to CASSFGKTYEQYF. Based on the CDR3 plus reference TRBV11-3 and TRBJ2-7, the full variable domain is EAGVVQSPRYKIIEKKQPVAFWCNPISGHNTLYWYLQNLGQGPELLIRYENEEAVDDSQLPKDRFSAERLKGVDSTLKIQPAELGDSAVYLCASSFGKTYEQYFGPGTRLTVT.

V usage is TRBV5-1 and J usage is TRBJ2-1, with D unresolved. Trimming removed 0 bases at V and 1 base at J, with 11 bases between. Germline V gives CDR1 SGHRS, CDR2 YFSETQ. The CDR3 has 16 residues. CDR3 residues: CASSLEVGGSYNEQFF. The CDR3 DNA reads TGCGCCAGCAGCTTGGAAGTGGGCGGTTCCTACAATGAGCAGTTCTTC.

The chain has TRBV7-9 and TRBJ2-3; possibly TRBD2 for D (5 bases). Deletions cut 5 bases from V and 2 bases from J, with 17 bases between. The CDR3 consists of 16 residues. Germline lookup yields CDR1 SEHNR and CDR2 FQNEAQ (reference sequence). The CDR3 is CASSPADSDPTDTQYF. The CDR3 region has the DNA TGTGCCAGCAGCCCTGCGGACTCTGATCCCACAGATACGCAGTATTTT.

The gene calls are TRBV25-1 and TRBJ2-2; D gene uncertain. V was pared by 8 bases and J by 3 bases, with 22 bases between. The germline CDR1 and CDR2 sequences are MGHDK and SYGVNS. CDR3 length: 17 residues. CDR3 sequence (DNA): TGTGCCAGCCCCCTCCATATTCGCAGGTCCCACACCGGGGAGCTGTTTTTT. Translated: CASPLHIRRSHTGELFF.

J is TRBJ2-3 and V is TRBV6-1, with D perhaps matching TRBD2 (6 bases). Trimming removed 4 bases at V and 2 bases at J, with 13 bases between. Germline assignment: CDR1 MNHNS and CDR2 SASEGT. The CDR3 is 15 residues long. This CDR3 reads CASSAGGGYTDTQYF. CDR3 nucleotides: TGTGCCAGCAGTGCGGGTGGGGGGTACACAGATACGCAGTATTTT.

The chain links TRBV7-9 to TRBJ2-7, with D hard to call. CDR1 SEHNR and CDR2 FQNEAQ come from the germline V gene (reference sequence). Trimming took 5 bases from V and 6 from J, leaving 8 bases between them. The CDR3 runs 11 residues. For the CDR3, the DNA is TGTGCCAGCAGCCTACCTGGCGAGCAGTACTTC. Translating it yields CASSLPGEQYF.

The genes are TRBV27 and TRBJ2-1, with 13 bases aligning to TRBD2. This CDR3 has 16 amino acids. The germline V gene encodes CDR1 MNHEY and CDR2 SMNVEV (reference sequence). Losses at the gene ends were 11 bases for V and 5 bases for J; bases not matched to a gene: 12. CDR3: CASTGLAGAKNNEQFF. The CDR3 coding sequence is TGTGCCTCAACCGGACTAGCGGGGGCTAAAAACAATGAGCAGTTCTTC.

The chain joins TRBV10-1 to TRBJ1-1; TRBD1 might be the D (5 bases). Germline V gene data show CDR1 as WNHNN and CDR2 as SYGVQD (reference sequence). The CDR3 sequence is 15 residues long. V was pared by 5 bases and J by 0 bases, with 13 bases between. The CDR3 DNA reads TGCGCCAGCAGTCCCGCAGGGCCCATGAACACTGAAGCTTTCTTT. Translating gives CASSPAGPMNTEAFF.

The chain uses TRBV27 and TRBJ2-3; the match to TRBD2 covers 9 bases. With 6 bases clipped from V and 0 bases from J, the junction kept 10 bases outside the gene matches. CDR1 is MNHEY, CDR2 SMNVEV, per germline (reference sequence). The CDR3 totals 17 residues. For the CDR3, the DNA is TGTGCCAGCAGCCAACTTCGACTAGCGGCAAGCACAGATACGCAGTATTTT. Its protein product is CASSQLRLAASTDTQYF.

The V call is TRBV19, the J call TRBJ2-3; 9 positions agree with TRBD2. Germline loops: CDR1 LNHDA, CDR2 SQIVND (reference sequence). The CDR3 is 16 residues long. V trimming: 1 base; J trimming: 2 bases; junction bases outside the gene matches: 4. CDR3 DNA: TGTGCCAGTAGTATAGGGGCTAGCGGGGTCACAGATACGCAGTATTTT. Its protein is CASSIGASGVTDTQYF. The entire variable domain, with the rest obtained from reference TRBV19 and TRBJ2-3, is as follows: DGGITQSPKYLFRKEGQNVTLSCEQNLNHDAMYWYRQDPGQGLRLIYYSQIVNDFQKGDIAEGYSVSREKKESFPLTVTSAQKNPTAFYLCASSIGASGVTDTQYFGPGTRLTVL.

The CDR3 nucleotides read TGCGCCAGCAGCTTGGGACTAGCGGTAGGCGGGGAGCTGTTTTTT. This translates into CASSLGLAVGGELFF. This sequence joins TRBV5-1 and TRBJ2-2, with TRBD2 matching 9 bases. The V gene's germline CDR1 is SGHRS and CDR2 YFSETQ. This CDR3 is built from 15 residues. With V trimmed by 0 bases and J by 7 bases, 4 bases remained unmatched.

CDR3 nucleotide sequence: TGTGCCAGCATATGGTCCGGGGAGGGTCGCAATGAGCAGTTCTTC. Encoded protein: CASIWSGEGRNEQFF. V and J are TRBV7-3 and TRBJ2-1; TRBD2 matches 7 bases. This CDR3 spans 15 amino acids. Germline values: CDR1 SGHTA, CDR2 FQGTGA. The V and J ends lost 7 bases and 6 bases, in that order; junction bases with no gene match: 12.

The chain is built from TRBV28 and TRBJ1-6; 9 bases are shared with TRBD1. Per the germline V gene, CDR1 is MDHEN and CDR2 is SYDVKM. This CDR3 is built from 19 residues. Trimming at V came to 2 bases and at J to 0 bases, leaving 8 bases not matched to a gene. CDR3 loop: CASSLTVTGGSSYNSPLHF. The CDR3 DNA sequence: TGTGCCAGCAGTTTAACTGTGACAGGGGGTAGCTCCTATAATTCACCCCTCCACTTT.

The J gene is TRBJ1-2, the V gene TRBV6-5; 7 bases match TRBD1. V shed 0 bases, J shed 2 bases, and the junction held 6 bases outside the gene matches. Germline CDR1 reads MNHEY; CDR2 reads SVGAGI. CDR3 size: 16 residues. For the CDR3, the DNA is TGTGCCAGCAGTTACTCGCCGACAGGGAGAAACTATGGCTACACCTTC. Amino acid sequence: CASSYSPTGRNYGYTF.

The V call is TRBV29-1, the J call TRBJ1-1; possibly TRBD1 for D (6 bases). V dropped 7 bases and J dropped 3 bases, with 15 bases sitting between them. Germline CDR1 is SQVTM and CDR2 is ANQGSEA. This CDR3 contains 13 residues. CDR3 DNA: TGCAGCGCCTCCGGGGGCCTACACACTGAAGCTTTCTTT. Translating gives CSASGGLHTEAFF. The full variable domain, its missing parts supplied by reference TRBV29-1 and TRBJ1-1, is SAVISQKPSRDICQRGTSLTIQCQVDSQVTMMFWYRQQPGQSLTLIATANQGSEATYESGFVIDKFPISRPNLTFSTLTVSNMSPEDSSIYLCSASGGLHTEAFFGQGTRLTVV.

J is TRBJ2-7 and V is TRBV5-5, with D uncertain. Per the germline V gene, CDR1 is SGHKS and CDR2 is YYEKEE (reference sequence). The CDR3 consists of 12 residues. Between the trimmed V and J ends, which lost 4 bases and 6 bases, there was a span of 11 bases. In DNA form, the CDR3 reads TGTGCCAGCAGCCCCGATTCGTTCGAGCAGTACTTC. Encoded protein: CASSPDSFEQYF.

The chain recombines TRBV30 with TRBJ1-2, with D possibly matching TRBD1 (6 bases). V was cut by 3 bases and J by 1 base, with 18 bases left in between. CDR3 length: 16 residues. The V gene's germline CDR1 is GTSNPN and CDR2 SVGIG (reference sequence). The CDR3 bases are TGTGCCTGGAGCGGAGTGGGGACATTAGTTAACTATGGCTACACCTTC. Its protein is CAWSGVGTLVNYGYTF.

For this clone: Other DNA sequences of this sample code for an identical CDR3. This rearrangement joins TRBV7-2 to TRBJ1-1, with a tentative D call TRBD1 (5 bases). The CDR3 is 13 residues long. CDR1 and CDR2 (germline): SGHTA, FQGNSA. V was pared by 1 base and J by 6 bases, with 9 bases between. CDR3 DNA sequence: TGTGCCAGCAGCTTAGGGGGGAGGGCTGAAGCTTTCTTT. This sequence encodes CASSLGGRAEAFF. Together with reference TRBV7-2 and TRBJ1-1, the CDR3 gives the full variable domain: GAGVSQSPSNKVTEKGKDVELRCDPISGHTALYWYRQSLGQGLEFLIYFQGNSAPDKSGLPSDRFSAERTGGSVSTLTIQRTQQEDSAVYLCASSLGGRAEAFFGQGTRLTVV.

The chain has TRBV2 and TRBJ2-3; D may be TRBD2 (5 bases). Germline assignment: CDR1 SNHLY and CDR2 FYNNEI. Trimming stripped 3 bases from V and 0 bases from J, with 7 bases between. This CDR3 contains 14 residues. CDR3 DNA: TGTGCCAGCAGTGACCTAGCCAGCACAGATACGCAGTATTTT. Amino acids: CASSDLASTDTQYF.

V usage is TRBV4-1 and J usage is TRBJ2-2; 9 nucleotides match TRBD2. CDR3 length: 19 amino acids. V gave up 1 base and J gave up 3 bases; unmatched junction bases: 12. Germline CDR1 and CDR2: MGHRA and YSYEKL. This chain's CDR3 is CASSQGVVSGSVYTGELFF. The CDR3 region has the DNA TGCGCCAGCAGCCAAGGGGTGGTTAGCGGGAGTGTTTACACCGGGGAGCTGTTTTTT.

The genes are TRBV2 and TRBJ2-7; D unclear. Looked up from germline, CDR1 is SNHLY and CDR2 is FYNNEI. This CDR3 has 13 amino acids. The germline V and J ends were trimmed by 3 bases and 5 bases, with 11 bases remaining between them. CDR3 in DNA: TGTGCCAGCAGTGAGATACAGTACCACGAGCAGTACTTC. Encoded protein: CASSEIQYHEQYF. Full variable domain (remainder filled in from reference TRBV2 and TRBJ2-7): EPEVTQTPSHQVTQMGQEVILRCVPISNHLYFYWYRQILGQKVEFLVSFYNNEISEKSEIFDDQFSVERPDGSNFTLKIRSTKLEDSAMYFCASSEIQYHEQYFGPGTRLTVT.

The V gene is TRBV10-3, the J gene TRBJ2-7, with a tentative D call TRBD1 (5 bases). With 1 base removed from V and 6 bases from J, the gap between germline ends came to 13 bases. The CDR3 sequence is 14 residues long. Germline V gene sequence: CDR1 ENHRY, CDR2 SYGVKD. DNA for the CDR3: TGTGCCATCAGTGAGTTGGGGCTTGATATCGAGCAGTACTTC. Its translation: CAISELGLDIEQYF.

The V and J genes are TRBV5-1 and TRBJ2-2; perhaps D is TRBD1 or TRBD2 (6 bases each). The CDR3 totals 20 residues. The V end lost 4 bases, the J end lost 3 bases, and 28 bases lay between the germline ends. Germline CDR1 and CDR2: SGHRS and YFSETQ. The CDR3 region is CASSQGPAGIRFGDTGELFF. DNA for the CDR3: TGCGCCAGCAGCCAGGGGCCAGCGGGTATCCGGTTCGGGGACACCGGGGAGCTGTTTTTT.